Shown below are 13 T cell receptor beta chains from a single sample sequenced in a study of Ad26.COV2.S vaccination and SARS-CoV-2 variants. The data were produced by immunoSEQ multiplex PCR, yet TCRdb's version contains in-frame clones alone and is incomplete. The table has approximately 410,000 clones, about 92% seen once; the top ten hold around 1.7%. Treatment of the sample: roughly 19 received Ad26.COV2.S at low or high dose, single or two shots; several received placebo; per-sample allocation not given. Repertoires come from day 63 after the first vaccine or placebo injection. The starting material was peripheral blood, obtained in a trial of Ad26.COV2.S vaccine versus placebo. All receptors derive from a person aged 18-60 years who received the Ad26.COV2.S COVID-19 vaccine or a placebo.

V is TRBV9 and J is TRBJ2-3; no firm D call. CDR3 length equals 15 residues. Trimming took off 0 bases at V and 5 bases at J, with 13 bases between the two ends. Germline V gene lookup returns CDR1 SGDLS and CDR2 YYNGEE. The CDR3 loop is CASSVGSLGGDTQYF. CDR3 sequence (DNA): TGTGCCAGCAGCGTAGGGTCCCTAGGCGGAGATACGCAGTATTTT.

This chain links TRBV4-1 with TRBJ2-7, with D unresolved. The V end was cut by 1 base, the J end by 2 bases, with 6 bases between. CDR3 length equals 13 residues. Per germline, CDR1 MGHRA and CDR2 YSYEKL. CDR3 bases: TGCGCCAGCAGCCAAGTAGCCACCTACGAGCAGTACTTC. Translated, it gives CASSQVATYEQYF.

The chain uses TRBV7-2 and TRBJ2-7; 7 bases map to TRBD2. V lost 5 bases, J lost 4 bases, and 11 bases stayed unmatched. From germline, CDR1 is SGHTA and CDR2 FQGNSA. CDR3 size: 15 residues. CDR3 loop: CASSEQAGLGYEQYF. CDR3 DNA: TGTGCCAGCAGCGAACAAGCGGGGCTGGGGTACGAGCAGTACTTC.

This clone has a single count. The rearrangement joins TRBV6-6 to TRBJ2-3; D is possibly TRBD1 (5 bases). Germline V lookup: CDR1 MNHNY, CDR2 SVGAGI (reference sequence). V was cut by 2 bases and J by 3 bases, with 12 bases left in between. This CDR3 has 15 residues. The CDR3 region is CASSYPAGMTDTQYF. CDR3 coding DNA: TGTGCCAGCAGTTACCCTGCAGGGATGACAGATACGCAGTATTTT.

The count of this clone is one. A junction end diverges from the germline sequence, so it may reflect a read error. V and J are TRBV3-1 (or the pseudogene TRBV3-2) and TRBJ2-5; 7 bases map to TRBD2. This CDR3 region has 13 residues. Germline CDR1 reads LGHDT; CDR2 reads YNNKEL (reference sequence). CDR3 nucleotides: TGTGCCAGCATCCAAAGCGGGGTTGAGACCCAGTACTTC. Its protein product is CASIQSGVETQYF.

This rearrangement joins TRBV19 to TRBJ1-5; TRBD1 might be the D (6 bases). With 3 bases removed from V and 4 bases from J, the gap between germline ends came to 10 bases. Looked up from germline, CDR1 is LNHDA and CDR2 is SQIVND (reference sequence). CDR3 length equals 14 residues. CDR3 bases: TGTGCCAGTAGTATGGGGGACACTAATCAGCCCCAGCATTTT. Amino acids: CASSMGDTNQPQHF.

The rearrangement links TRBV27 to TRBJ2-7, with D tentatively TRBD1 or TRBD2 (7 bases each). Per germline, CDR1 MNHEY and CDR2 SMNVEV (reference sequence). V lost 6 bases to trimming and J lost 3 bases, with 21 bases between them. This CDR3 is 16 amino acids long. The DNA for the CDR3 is TGTGCCAGCAGCCTTACTCGACAGGGAGGGAGCTACGAGCAGTACTTC. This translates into CASSLTRQGGSYEQYF.

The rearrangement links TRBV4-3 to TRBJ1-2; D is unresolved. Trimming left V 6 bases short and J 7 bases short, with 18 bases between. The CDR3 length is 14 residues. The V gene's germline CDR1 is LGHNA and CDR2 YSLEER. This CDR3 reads CASSPSVGSVGYTF. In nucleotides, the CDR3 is TGCGCCAGCAGTCCTTCGGTAGGGTCGGTTGGCTACACCTTC.

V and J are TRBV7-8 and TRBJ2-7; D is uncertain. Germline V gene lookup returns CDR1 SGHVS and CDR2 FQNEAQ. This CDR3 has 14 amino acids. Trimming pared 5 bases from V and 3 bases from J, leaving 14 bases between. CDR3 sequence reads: CASSLEERSYEQYF. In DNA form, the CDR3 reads TGTGCCAGCAGCCTAGAGGAACGGAGCTACGAGCAGTACTTC. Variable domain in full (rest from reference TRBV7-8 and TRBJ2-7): GAGVSQSPRYKVAKRGQDVALRCDPISGHVSLFWYQQALGQGPEFLTYFQNEAQLDKSGLPSDRFFAERPEGSVSTLKIQRTQQEDSAVYLCASSLEERSYEQYFGPGTRLTVT.

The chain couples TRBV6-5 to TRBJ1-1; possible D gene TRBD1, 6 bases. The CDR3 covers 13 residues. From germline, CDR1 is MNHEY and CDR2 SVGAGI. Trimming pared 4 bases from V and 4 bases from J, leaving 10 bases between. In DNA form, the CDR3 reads TGTGCCAGCAGTTCGGGGGGCCTCACTGAAGCTTTCTTT. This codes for CASSSGGLTEAFF.

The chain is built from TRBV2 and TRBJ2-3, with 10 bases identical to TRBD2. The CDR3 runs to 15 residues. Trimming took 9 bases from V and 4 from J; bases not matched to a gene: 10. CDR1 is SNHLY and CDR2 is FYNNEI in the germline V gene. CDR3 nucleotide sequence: TGTGCCAGTGTCGCGGAGCGGGGGGGCCCAGATACGCAGTATTTT. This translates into CASVAERGGPDTQYF.

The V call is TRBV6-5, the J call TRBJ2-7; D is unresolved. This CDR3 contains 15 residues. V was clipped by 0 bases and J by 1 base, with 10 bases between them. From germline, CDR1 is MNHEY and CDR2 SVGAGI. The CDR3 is CASSYSISESYEQYF. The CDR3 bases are TGTGCCAGCAGTTACTCGATTTCCGAATCCTACGAGCAGTACTTC.

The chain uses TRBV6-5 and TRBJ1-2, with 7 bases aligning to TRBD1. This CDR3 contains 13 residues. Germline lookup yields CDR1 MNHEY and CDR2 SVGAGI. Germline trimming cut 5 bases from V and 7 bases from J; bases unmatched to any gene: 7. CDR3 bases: TGTGCCAGCAGTACCAGACAGGGCTTTGGCTACACCTTC. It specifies CASSTRQGFGYTF.